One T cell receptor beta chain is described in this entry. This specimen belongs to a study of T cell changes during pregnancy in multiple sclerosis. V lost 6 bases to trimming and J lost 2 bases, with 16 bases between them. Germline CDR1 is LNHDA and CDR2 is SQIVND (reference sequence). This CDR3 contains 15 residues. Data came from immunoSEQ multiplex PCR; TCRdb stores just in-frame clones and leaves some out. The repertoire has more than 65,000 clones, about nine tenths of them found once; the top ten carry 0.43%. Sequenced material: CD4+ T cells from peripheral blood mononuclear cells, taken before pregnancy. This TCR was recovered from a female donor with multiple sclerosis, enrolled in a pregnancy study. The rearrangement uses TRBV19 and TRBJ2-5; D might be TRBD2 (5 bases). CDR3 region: CASRPPGNNQETQYF. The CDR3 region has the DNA TGTGCCAGTAGGCCCCCCGGGAACAATCAAGAGACCCAGTACTTC.